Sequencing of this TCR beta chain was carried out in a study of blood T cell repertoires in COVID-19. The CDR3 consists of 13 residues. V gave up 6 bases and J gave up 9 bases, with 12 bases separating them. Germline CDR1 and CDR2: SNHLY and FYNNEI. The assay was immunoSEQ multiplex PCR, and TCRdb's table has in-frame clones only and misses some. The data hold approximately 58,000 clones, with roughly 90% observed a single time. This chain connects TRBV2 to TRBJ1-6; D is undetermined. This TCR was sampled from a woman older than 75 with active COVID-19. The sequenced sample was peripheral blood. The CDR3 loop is CASSPSTVSPLHF. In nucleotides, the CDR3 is TGTGCCAGCAGCCCCTCTACAGTTTCACCCCTCCACTTT.